A single sample is the source of the 25 T cell receptor beta chains below, sequenced in a study of blood T cell repertoires in COVID-19. Libraries were prepared by immunoSEQ multiplex PCR; TCRdb keeps only in-frame clonotypes and omits some of them. The repertoire holds 65,000 to 85,000 clones, with roughly 90% as singletons. The sample comprised peripheral blood. The receptors here all came from a human donor in a cohort sampled during active COVID-19.

J is TRBJ2-6 and V is TRBV21-1; the D call TRBD2 from the table was never checked on the DNA. TRBV21-1 is reported as a pseudogene. This CDR3 has 15 residues. The CDR3 DNA follows: TGTGCCAGCAGCTCTCCGGTCTCTGGGGCCAACGTCCTGACTTTC. It codes for CASSSPVSGANVLTF.

The genes are TRBV14 and TRBJ2-7; perhaps TRBD2 as D (6 bases). Trimming pared 1 base from V and 9 bases from J, leaving 19 bases between. The CDR3 covers 15 residues. Per the germline V gene, CDR1 is SGHDN and CDR2 is FVKESK. Here the CDR3 DNA reads TGTGCCAGCAGCCAAGCCGAGGACTATAAACACACGCAGTACTTC. Its translation: CASSQAEDYKHTQYF.

The chain carries TRBV9 and TRBJ2-2, with D maybe TRBD2 (6 bases). Deletions cut 4 bases from V and 2 bases from J, with 15 bases between. CDR3 length equals 16 residues. Germline V gene sequence: CDR1 SGDLS, CDR2 YYNGEE. Here the CDR3 reads CASSLVPGLNTGELFF. For the CDR3, the DNA is TGTGCCAGCAGCCTAGTCCCGGGACTTAACACCGGGGAGCTGTTTTTT.

The chain couples TRBV6-6 to TRBJ2-5; TRBD1 might be the D (6 bases). In germline, CDR1 is MNHNY, CDR2 SVGAGI (reference sequence). Trimming left V 5 bases short and J 0 bases short, with 7 bases between. The CDR3 extends over 13 amino acids. Here the CDR3 reads CASSDRYQETQYF. The CDR3, as DNA: TGTGCCAGCAGTGACAGGTACCAAGAGACCCAGTACTTC.

The chain carries TRBV7-9 and TRBJ2-2; 8 bases match TRBD1. Trimming cost V 5 bases and J 3 bases; bases outside gene matches: 8. CDR3 length: 16 amino acids. CDR1 is SEHNR, CDR2 FQNEAQ, per germline (reference sequence). The CDR3 nucleotides are TGTGCCAGCAGCGGGGGACAGGCCTTTTACACCGGGGAGCTGTTTTTT. Translation: CASSGGQAFYTGELFF.

This chain connects TRBV25-1 to TRBJ2-4; 12 bases fit TRBD1. CDR3 length equals 14 residues. CDR1 is MGHDK, CDR2 SYGVNS, per germline. V was clipped by 0 bases and J by 13 bases; unmatched bases: 4. The CDR3 reads CASSEYGTGGEQYF. The CDR3 DNA reads TGTGCCAGCAGTGAATATGGGACAGGGGGCGAACAGTACTTC.

Concerning this clone: The same CDR3 also results from other DNA sequences found in this sample. The gene calls are TRBV3-1 (or the pseudogene TRBV3-2) and TRBJ2-7; tentatively, D is TRBD2 (6 bases). The V and J ends lost 3 bases and 3 bases respectively, with 6 bases between them. This CDR3 is built from 12 residues. From germline, CDR1 is LGHDT and CDR2 YNNKEL (reference sequence). The CDR3 reads CASSQGGYEQYF. The CDR3 nucleotides are TGTGCCAGCAGCCAGGGGGGCTACGAGCAGTACTTC.

The chain has TRBV7-8 and TRBJ1-1, with D perhaps matching TRBD1 (6 bases). Germline loops: CDR1 SGHVS, CDR2 FQNEAQ. V was clipped by 5 bases and J by 2 bases, with 12 bases between them. This CDR3 region has 14 residues. The CDR3 DNA is TGTGCCAGCAGCCTCCAGGACAGAAACACTGAAGCTTTCTTT. This encodes CASSLQDRNTEAFF.

This chain uses TRBV11-2 with TRBJ1-5; D possibly corresponds to TRBD1 (5 bases). Per germline, CDR1 SGHAT and CDR2 FQNNGV. This CDR3 is built from 14 residues. V gave up 0 bases and J gave up 6 bases, with 9 bases separating them. CDR3 nucleotides: TGTGCCAGCAGCTTAGAGGGGGGGGTTCAGCCCCAGCATTTT. Its translation is CASSLEGGVQPQHF.

This chain joins TRBV19 and TRBJ2-3, with D hard to call. The length of the CDR3 is 15 residues. Germline V gives CDR1 LNHDA, CDR2 SQIVND (reference sequence). Trimming left V 3 bases short and J 1 base short, with 11 bases between. The CDR3 nucleotides read TGTGCCAGTAGTATTCTGGGTGGGCGCACAGATACGCAGTATTTT. Its protein is CASSILGGRTDTQYF.

A few counts support this clone. J is TRBJ1-5 and V is TRBV19; D perhaps matches TRBD1 (5 bases). CDR1 is LNHDA and CDR2 is SQIVND in the germline V gene (reference sequence). V gave up 3 bases and J gave up 5 bases, with 14 bases separating them. This CDR3 spans 15 amino acids. The CDR3 DNA reads as TGTGCCAGTAGTATCCTCTGGGGGGACCATCAGCCCCAGCATTTT. Translated: CASSILWGDHQPQHF. The complete variable domain, with remaining parts taken from reference TRBV19 and TRBJ1-5, reads DGGITQSPKYLFRKEGQNVTLSCEQNLNHDAMYWYRQDPGQGLRLIYYSQIVNDFQKGDIAEGYSVSREKKESFPLTVTSAQKNPTAFYLCASSILWGDHQPQHFGDGTRLSIL.

V is TRBV5-1 and J is TRBJ1-3; 9 bases match TRBD1. J was trimmed by 6 bases and V by 0 bases; bases with no gene match: 4. The CDR3 runs 15 residues. Germline V gene lookup returns CDR1 SGHRS and CDR2 YFSETQ. CDR3 amino acids: CASSLAGQGVNTIYF. In DNA, the CDR3 is TGCGCCAGCAGCTTGGCGGGACAGGGAGTAAACACCATATATTTT.

The rearrangement links TRBV7-3 to TRBJ2-2; 11 bases are shared with TRBD2. The CDR3 loop spans 14 amino acids. J was trimmed by 5 bases and V by 9 bases; bases with no gene match: 5. Germline values: CDR1 SGHTA, CDR2 FQGTGA. CDR3: CASAGLAATGELFF. As DNA, the CDR3 is TGTGCCAGTGCGGGACTAGCGGCTACCGGGGAGCTGTTTTTT.

A single count supports this clone. This chain links TRBV27 with TRBJ2-7; 7 nucleotides line up with TRBD1. CDR1 is MNHEY and CDR2 is SMNVEV in the germline V gene (reference sequence). Trimming removed 5 bases from V and 2 bases from J; junction bases left unmatched: 6. This CDR3 is built from 14 residues. This CDR3 reads CASSNTGATYEQYF. In DNA form, the CDR3 reads TGTGCCAGCAGTAATACAGGGGCGACCTACGAGCAGTACTTC.

The chain has TRBV5-1 and TRBJ2-3, with TRBD2 matching 13 bases. The CDR3 contains 18 residues. Germline assignment: CDR1 SGHRS and CDR2 YFSETQ. With V trimmed by 4 bases and J by 9 bases, 17 bases remained unmatched. The CDR3 is CASSLPPRLAGGRGTQYF. The CDR3 DNA is TGCGCCAGCAGCCTTCCCCCGAGACTAGCGGGGGGTCGAGGCACGCAGTATTTT. Full variable domain (outside the CDR3, taken from reference TRBV5-1 and TRBJ2-3): KAGVTQTPRYLIKTRGQQVTLSCSPISGHRSVSWYQQTPGQGLQFLFEYFSETQRNKGNFPGRFSGRQFSNSRSEMNVSTLELGDSALYLCASSLPPRLAGGRGTQYFGPGTRLTVL.

The chain joins TRBV6-6 to TRBJ2-2; the D gene is possibly TRBD2 (5 bases). The germline V gene encodes CDR1 MNHNY and CDR2 SVGAGI (reference sequence). Trimming pared 0 bases from V and 4 bases from J, leaving 9 bases between. The CDR3 contains 15 residues. CDR3 sequence (DNA): TGTGCCAGCAGTTACTCCGGCGAGGGCACCGGGGAGCTGTTTTTT. This translates into CASSYSGEGTGELFF.

This clone was seen once. This chain joins TRBV11-2 and TRBJ1-2; 10 bases line up with TRBD1. Per germline, CDR1 SGHAT and CDR2 FQNNGV. This CDR3 has 17 residues. Trimming at V came to 0 bases and at J to 7 bases, leaving 11 bases not matched to a gene. CDR3 in DNA: TGTGCCAGCAGCTTAGATCTTTTGCGACAGGGGGCGAGTGGCTACACCTTC. Translation: CASSLDLLRQGASGYTF.

The V gene is TRBV4-3, the J gene TRBJ1-4; perhaps TRBD1 as D (6 bases). The ends were cut back, 5 bases at V and 3 bases at J, with 13 bases in the middle. The CDR3 runs to 15 residues. The germline V gene has CDR1 LGHNA and CDR2 YSLEER. CDR3 protein: CASSTRTASNEKLFF. CDR3 sequence (DNA): TGCGCCAGCAGCACCCGGACAGCTTCTAATGAAAAACTGTTTTTT.

Comment on this clone: The junction differs from germline at one of its ends, possibly a read error. The chain joins TRBV5-6 to TRBJ2-7, with 8 nucleotides matching TRBD2. The germline CDR1 and CDR2 sequences are SGHDT and YYEEEE. This CDR3 comprises 15 residues. CDR3 DNA: TGTGCAAGCATGCGGCGGACTAGCTGGGCCTACGAGCAGTACTTC. Amino acids: CASMRRTSWAYEQYF. Drawing the rest from reference TRBV5-6 and TRBJ2-7, the complete variable domain is DAGVTQSPTHLIKTRGQQVTLRCSPKSGHDTVSWYQQALGQGPQFIFQYYEEEERQRGNFPDRFSGHQFPNYSSELNVNALLLGDSALYLCASMRRTSWAYEQYFGPGTRLTVT.

The V and J genes are TRBV2 and TRBJ2-3; D perhaps matches TRBD2 (5 bases). The V gene's germline CDR1 is SNHLY and CDR2 FYNNEI. Trimming removed 4 bases from V and 0 bases from J, with 11 bases in between. The CDR3 covers 15 residues. CDR3 amino acids: CASSAPRRSTDTQYF. The CDR3 DNA is TGTGCCAGCAGTGCGCCGCGGAGGAGCACAGATACGCAGTATTTT. The full variable domain, with the rest looked up from reference TRBV2 and TRBJ2-3, is EPEVTQTPSHQVTQMGQEVILRCVPISNHLYFYWYRQILGQKVEFLVSFYNNEISEKSEIFDDQFSVERPDGSNFTLKIRSTKLEDSAMYFCASSAPRRSTDTQYFGPGTRLTVL.

The V and J genes are TRBV5-1 and TRBJ1-4; 8 bases align to TRBD1. From germline, CDR1 is SGHRS and CDR2 YFSETQ. The CDR3 has 14 residues. V trimming: 0 bases; J trimming: 12 bases; junction bases outside the gene matches: 7. CDR3 sequence reads: CASSLGRGPRELFF. The CDR3 DNA is TGCGCCAGCAGCTTGGGCAGGGGGCCACGAGAACTGTTTTTT.

The chain has TRBV6-5 and TRBJ2-7; a weak D match, TRBD1 (6 bases). Germline CDR1 is MNHEY and CDR2 is SVGAGI. This CDR3 is built from 14 residues. V was cut by 5 bases and J by 3 bases, with 14 bases left in between. CDR3 in amino acids: CASSRTRDIYEQYF. The CDR3, as DNA: TGTGCCAGCAGTCGTACCAGGGACATCTACGAGCAGTACTTC.

The chain has TRBV4-1 and TRBJ1-1; D ambiguous. CDR1 MGHRA and CDR2 YSYEKL come from the germline V gene. V lost 0 bases and J lost 5, with 10 bases in between. CDR3 length equals 14 residues. The CDR3 here is CASSQDRGETEAFF. The CDR3 nucleotides are TGCGCCAGCAGCCAAGATCGGGGAGAAACTGAAGCTTTCTTT.

This sequence joins TRBV28 and TRBJ2-7; 9 nucleotides match TRBD1. CDR1 and CDR2 (germline): MDHEN, SYDVKM. J was trimmed by 2 bases and V by 6 bases; bases with no gene match: 8. This CDR3 is 15 amino acids long. Written as DNA, the CDR3 is TGTGCCAGCAGATCAGCCGGGACAGGGACCTACGAGCAGTACTTC. It yields the protein CASRSAGTGTYEQYF.

V usage is TRBV6-6 and J usage is TRBJ2-5; the D gene is possibly TRBD2 (5 bases). The CDR3 has 14 residues. CDR1 MNHNY and CDR2 SVGAGI come from the germline V gene (reference sequence). The ends were cut back, 6 bases at V and 4 bases at J, with 15 bases in the middle. In DNA form, the CDR3 reads TGTGCCAGCAGCCAGGAGGTTGCCGGAGAGACCCAGTACTTC. As protein: CASSQEVAGETQYF.